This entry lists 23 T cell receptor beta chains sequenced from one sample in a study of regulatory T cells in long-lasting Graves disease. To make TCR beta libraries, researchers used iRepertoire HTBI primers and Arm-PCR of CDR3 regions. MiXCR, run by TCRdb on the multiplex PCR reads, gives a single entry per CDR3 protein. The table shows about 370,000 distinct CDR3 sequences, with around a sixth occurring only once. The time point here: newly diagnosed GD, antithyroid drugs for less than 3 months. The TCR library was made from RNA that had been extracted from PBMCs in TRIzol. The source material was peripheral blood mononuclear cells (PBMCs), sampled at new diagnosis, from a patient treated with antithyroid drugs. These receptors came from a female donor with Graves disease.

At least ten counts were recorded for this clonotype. CDR3 sequence reads: CAVYRDTFTEAFF. The CDR3 DNA reads as TGTGCCGTGTACCGGGACACCTTCACTGAAGCTTTCTTT. The chain combines TRBV19 with TRBJ1-1; D may be TRBD1 (6 bases). Germline assignment: CDR1 LNHDA and CDR2 SQIVND (reference sequence). This CDR3 spans 13 amino acids. Trimming stripped 11 bases from V and 4 bases from J, with 17 bases between.

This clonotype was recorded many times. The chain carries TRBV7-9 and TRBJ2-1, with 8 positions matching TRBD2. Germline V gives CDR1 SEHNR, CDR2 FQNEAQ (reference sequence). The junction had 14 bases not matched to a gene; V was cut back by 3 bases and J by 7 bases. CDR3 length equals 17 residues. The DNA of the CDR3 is TGTGCCAGCAGCTTCCCTAACCCGGGACTAGGAGGTAATGAGCAGTTCTTC. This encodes CASSFPNPGLGGNEQFF.

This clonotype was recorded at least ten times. CDR3 sequence reads: CSASHSTGGAGGYTF. The CDR3 coding sequence is TGCAGTGCTAGTCATTCTACAGGGGGCGCGGGAGGCTACACCTTC. The chain recombines TRBV20-1 with TRBJ1-2, with TRBD1 matching over 9 bases. Germline CDR1 and CDR2: DFQATT and SNEGSKA (reference sequence). The trim removed 3 bases at V and 8 bases at J, leaving 13 bases unmatched. The CDR3 totals 15 residues.

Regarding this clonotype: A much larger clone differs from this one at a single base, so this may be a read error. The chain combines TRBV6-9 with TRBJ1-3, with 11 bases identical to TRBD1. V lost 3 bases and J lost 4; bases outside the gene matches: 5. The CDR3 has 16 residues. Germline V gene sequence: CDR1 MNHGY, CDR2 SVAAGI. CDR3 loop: CASSYGQGARGNTIYF. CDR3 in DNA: TGTGCCAGCAGTTACGGACAGGGGGCGCGAGGAAACACCATATATTTT.

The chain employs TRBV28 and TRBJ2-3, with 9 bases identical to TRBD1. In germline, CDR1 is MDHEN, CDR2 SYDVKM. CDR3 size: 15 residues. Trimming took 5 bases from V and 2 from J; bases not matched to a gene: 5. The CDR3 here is CASSEGQGSTDTQYF. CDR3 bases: TGTGCCAGCAGTGAGGGACAGGGTTCCACAGATACGCAGTATTTT.

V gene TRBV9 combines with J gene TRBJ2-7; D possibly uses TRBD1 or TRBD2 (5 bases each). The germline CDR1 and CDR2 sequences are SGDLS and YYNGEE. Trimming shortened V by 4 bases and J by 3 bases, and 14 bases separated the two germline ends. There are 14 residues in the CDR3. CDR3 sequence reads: CASSHSGTVYEQYF. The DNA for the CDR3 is TGTGCCAGCAGCCATTCCGGGACGGTCTACGAGCAGTACTTC.

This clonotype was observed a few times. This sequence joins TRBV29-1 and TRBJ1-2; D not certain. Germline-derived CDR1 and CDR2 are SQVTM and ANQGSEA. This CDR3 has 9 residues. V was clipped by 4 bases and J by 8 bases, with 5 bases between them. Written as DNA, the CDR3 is TGCAGCGTTGGTCGGGGCTACACCTTC. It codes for CSVGRGYTF.

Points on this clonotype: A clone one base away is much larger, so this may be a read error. The CDR3 region is CVSSVSQGNTEAFF. In DNA form, the CDR3 reads TGTGTCAGCAGTGTCTCCCAGGGGAACACTGAAGCTTTCTTT. The rearrangement joins TRBV6-4 to TRBJ1-1, with a possible D match to TRBD1 (5 bases). Germline CDR1 MRHNA, CDR2 SNTAGT. The CDR3 spans 14 residues.

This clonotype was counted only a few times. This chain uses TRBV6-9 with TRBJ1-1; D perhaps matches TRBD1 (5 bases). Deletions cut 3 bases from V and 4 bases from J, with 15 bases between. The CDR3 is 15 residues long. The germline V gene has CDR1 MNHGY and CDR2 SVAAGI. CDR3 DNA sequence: TGTGCCAGCAGTTACATGGGAGGGGTGGGCACTGAAGCTTTCTTT. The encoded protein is CASSYMGGVGTEAFF.

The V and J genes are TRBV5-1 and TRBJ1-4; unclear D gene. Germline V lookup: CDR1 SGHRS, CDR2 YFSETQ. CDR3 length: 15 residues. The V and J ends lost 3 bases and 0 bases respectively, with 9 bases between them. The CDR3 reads CASSSTYATNEKLFF. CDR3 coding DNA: TGCGCCAGCAGCTCGACCTATGCAACTAATGAAAAACTGTTTTTT.

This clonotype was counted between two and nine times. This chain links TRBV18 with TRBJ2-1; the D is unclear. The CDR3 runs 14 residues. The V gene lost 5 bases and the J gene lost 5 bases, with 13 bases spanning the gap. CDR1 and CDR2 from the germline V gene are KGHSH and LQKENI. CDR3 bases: TGTGCCAGCTCAGCCCCCTCTACGAACAATGAGCAGTTCTTC. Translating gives CASSAPSTNNEQFF.

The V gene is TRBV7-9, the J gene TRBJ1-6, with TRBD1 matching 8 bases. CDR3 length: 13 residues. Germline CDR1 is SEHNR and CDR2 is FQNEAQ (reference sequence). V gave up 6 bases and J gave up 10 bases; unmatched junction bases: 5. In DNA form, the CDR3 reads TGTGCCAGCAGTTCGACAGGGGACTCACCCCTCCACTTT. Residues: CASSSTGDSPLHF.

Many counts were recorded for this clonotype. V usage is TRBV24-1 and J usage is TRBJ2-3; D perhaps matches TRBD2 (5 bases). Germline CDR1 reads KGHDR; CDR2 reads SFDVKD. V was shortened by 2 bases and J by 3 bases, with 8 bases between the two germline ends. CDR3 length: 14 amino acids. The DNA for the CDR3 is TGTGCCACCAGTGATTCTGGACTTACAGATACGCAGTATTTT. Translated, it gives CATSDSGLTDTQYF.

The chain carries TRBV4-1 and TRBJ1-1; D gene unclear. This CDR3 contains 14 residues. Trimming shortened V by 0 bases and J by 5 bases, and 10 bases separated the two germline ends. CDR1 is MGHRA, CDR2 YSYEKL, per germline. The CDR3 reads CASSQERVRTEAFF. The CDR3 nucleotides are TGCGCCAGCAGCCAAGAGAGGGTCAGAACTGAAGCTTTCTTT.

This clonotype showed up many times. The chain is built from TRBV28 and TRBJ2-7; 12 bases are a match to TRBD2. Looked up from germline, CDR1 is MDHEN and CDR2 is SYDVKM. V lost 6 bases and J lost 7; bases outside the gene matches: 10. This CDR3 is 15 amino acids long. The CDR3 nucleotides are TGTGCCAGCAGCCTCCGACTAGCGGGAGTGGGTGAGCAGTACTTC. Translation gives CASSLRLAGVGEQYF.

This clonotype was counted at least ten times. CDR3 region: CASSDKAAMNTEAFF. The CDR3 DNA is TGTGCCAGCAGTGATAAGGCCGCTATGAACACTGAAGCTTTCTTT. The V call is TRBV2, the J call TRBJ1-1; no reliable D call. V was cut by 3 bases and J by 0 bases, with 11 bases left in between. The V gene's germline CDR1 is SNHLY and CDR2 FYNNEI. The length of the CDR3 is 15 residues.

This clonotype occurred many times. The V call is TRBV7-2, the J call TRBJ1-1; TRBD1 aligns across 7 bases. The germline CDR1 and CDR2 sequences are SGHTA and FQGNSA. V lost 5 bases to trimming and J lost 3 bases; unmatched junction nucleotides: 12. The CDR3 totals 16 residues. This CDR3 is CASSPRDSFLYTEAFF. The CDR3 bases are TGTGCCAGCAGCCCCCGGGACAGTTTTCTTTACACTGAAGCTTTCTTT.

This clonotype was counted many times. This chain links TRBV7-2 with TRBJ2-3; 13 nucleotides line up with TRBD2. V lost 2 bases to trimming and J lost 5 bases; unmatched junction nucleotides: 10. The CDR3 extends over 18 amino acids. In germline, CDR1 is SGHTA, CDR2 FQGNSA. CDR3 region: CASSLLLLAGGLKDTQYF. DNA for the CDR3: TGTGCCAGCAGCTTACTTCTACTAGCGGGAGGGCTGAAAGATACGCAGTATTTT.

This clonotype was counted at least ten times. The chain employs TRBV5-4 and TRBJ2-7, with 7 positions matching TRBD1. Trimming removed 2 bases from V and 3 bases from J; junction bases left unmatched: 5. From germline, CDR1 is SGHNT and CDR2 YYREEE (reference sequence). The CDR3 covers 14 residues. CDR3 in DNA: TGTGCCAGCAGCTTACAGGGGCCTTACTACGAGCAGTACTTC. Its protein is CASSLQGPYYEQYF.

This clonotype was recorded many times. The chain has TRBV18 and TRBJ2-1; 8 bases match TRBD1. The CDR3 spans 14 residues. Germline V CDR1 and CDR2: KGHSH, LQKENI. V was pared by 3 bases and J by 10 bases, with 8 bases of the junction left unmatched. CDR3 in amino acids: CASSPQTGAGEQFF. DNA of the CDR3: TGTGCCAGCTCACCGCAGACAGGGGCAGGGGAGCAGTTCTTC.

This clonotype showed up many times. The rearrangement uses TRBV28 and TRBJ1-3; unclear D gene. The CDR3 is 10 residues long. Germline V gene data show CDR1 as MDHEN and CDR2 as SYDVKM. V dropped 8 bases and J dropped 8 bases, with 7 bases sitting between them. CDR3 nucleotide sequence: TGTGCCAGCGCGAAGGACACCATATATTTT. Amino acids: CASAKDTIYF.

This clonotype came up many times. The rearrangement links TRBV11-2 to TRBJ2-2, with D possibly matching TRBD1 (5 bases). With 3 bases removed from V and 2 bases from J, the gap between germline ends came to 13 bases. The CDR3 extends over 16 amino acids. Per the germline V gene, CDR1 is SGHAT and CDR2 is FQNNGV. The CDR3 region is CASSLADTVNTGELFF. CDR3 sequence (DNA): TGTGCCAGCAGCTTGGCGGACACCGTCAACACCGGGGAGCTGTTTTTT.

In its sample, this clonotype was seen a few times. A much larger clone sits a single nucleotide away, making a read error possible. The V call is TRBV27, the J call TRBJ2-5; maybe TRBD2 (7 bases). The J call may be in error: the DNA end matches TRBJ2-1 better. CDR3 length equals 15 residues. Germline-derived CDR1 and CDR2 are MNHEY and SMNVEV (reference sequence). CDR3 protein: CASSWGGTLQETQFF. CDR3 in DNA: TGTGCCAGCAGCTGGGGGGGGACACTGCAAGAGACCCAGTTCTTC.